Following are 27 T cell receptor beta chains from one sample sequenced in a study of cytomegalovirus exposure and HLA in healthy donors. With 60 Vbeta and 13 Jbeta primers, the PCR was carried out. TCRdb keeps only in-frame clones here, not all; method: immunoSEQ multiplex PCR. The repertoire holds more than 140,000 clones, with 64% as singletons. The sequencing sample was made of PBMCs. Receptor source: a woman in her 30s in good health and CMV-seropositive.

The rearrangement joins TRBV19 to TRBJ2-1; D is ambiguous. CDR3 length: 13 residues. V was shortened by 5 bases and J by 4 bases, with 9 bases between the two germline ends. Germline V gives CDR1 LNHDA, CDR2 SQIVND (reference sequence). CDR3 amino acids: CASSYDNYNEQFF. The CDR3, as DNA: TGTGCCAGTAGTTATGACAATTACAATGAGCAGTTCTTC.

The V gene is TRBV7-8, the J gene TRBJ1-1, with a weak D call TRBD1 (5 bases). Germline CDR1 reads SGHVS; CDR2 reads FQNEAQ. This CDR3 spans 15 amino acids. With 5 bases removed from V and 10 bases from J, the gap between germline ends came to 23 bases. The CDR3: CASSRPMSGSGGAFF. In DNA form, the CDR3 reads TGTGCCAGCAGCCGACCTATGTCGGGGTCGGGGGGAGCTTTCTTT.

The V gene is TRBV6-5, the J gene TRBJ1-2; maybe TRBD1 (6 bases). With 2 bases removed from V and 6 bases from J, the gap between germline ends came to 16 bases. CDR3 length equals 15 residues. Germline V CDR1 and CDR2: MNHEY, SVGAGI. Written as DNA, the CDR3 is TGTGCCAGCAGTTACGGAACAGGGACAAGACATGGCTACACCTTC. This codes for CASSYGTGTRHGYTF.

This chain uses TRBV29-1 with TRBJ1-3; perhaps TRBD1 as D (5 bases). Germline assignment: CDR1 SQVTM and CDR2 ANQGSEA. Trimming took off 4 bases at V and 8 bases at J, with 9 bases between the two ends. This CDR3 is built from 11 residues. In DNA form, the CDR3 reads TGCAGCGTTGGGGGCCAGGACACCATATATTTT. Translated, it gives CSVGGQDTIYF.

Here the CDR3 reads CASSRGRGLDYGYTF. The CDR3 coding sequence is TGTGCCAGCAGTCGTGGACGGGGACTCGACTATGGCTACACCTTC. The gene calls are TRBV27 and TRBJ1-2; D is perhaps TRBD1 (5 bases). The length of the CDR3 is 15 residues. Germline V CDR1 and CDR2: MNHEY, SMNVEV (reference sequence). The V and J ends lost 5 bases and 3 bases respectively, with 16 bases between them.

The chain combines TRBV6-1 with TRBJ2-3, with D possibly matching TRBD2 (6 bases). Trimming stripped 6 bases from V and 0 bases from J, with 10 bases between. The CDR3 spans 14 residues. Germline CDR1 and CDR2: MNHNS and SASEGT. In DNA form, the CDR3 reads TGTGCCAGCAGGAGGGACTTTAGCACAGATACGCAGTATTTT. It specifies CASRRDFSTDTQYF.

The V call is TRBV5-1, the J call TRBJ1-1; D possibly corresponds to TRBD1 (6 bases). Trimming pared 5 bases from V and 5 bases from J, leaving 16 bases between. CDR1 SGHRS and CDR2 YFSETQ come from the germline V gene. CDR3 size: 14 residues. The CDR3 region has the DNA TGCGCCAGCAGGGTTCGGGGGGCGCTTACTGAAGCTTTCTTT. This encodes CASRVRGALTEAFF. Complete variable domain (other parts from reference TRBV5-1 and TRBJ1-1): KAGVTQTPRYLIKTRGQQVTLSCSPISGHRSVSWYQQTPGQGLQFLFEYFSETQRNKGNFPGRFSGRQFSNSRSEMNVSTLELGDSALYLCASRVRGALTEAFFGQGTRLTVV.

The genes are TRBV9 and TRBJ1-4; D may be TRBD1 (5 bases). The CDR3 spans 14 residues. Germline CDR1 and CDR2: SGDLS and YYNGEE. With 0 bases removed from V and 7 bases from J, the gap between germline ends came to 10 bases. CDR3 nucleotides: TGTGCCAGCAGCGTAGGGCAGGGAGGTGAAAAACTGTTTTTT. It codes for CASSVGQGGEKLFF.

This rearrangement joins TRBV11-3 to TRBJ2-3; 7 nucleotides align to TRBD2. This CDR3 region has 15 residues. Trimming removed 3 bases from V and 1 base from J; junction bases left unmatched: 4. Germline CDR1 reads SGHNT; CDR2 reads YENEEA. CDR3 loop: CASSFRLAGTDTQYF. As DNA, the CDR3 is TGTGCCAGCAGCTTCCGGCTAGCGGGCACAGATACGCAGTATTTT.

The chain uses TRBV19 and TRBJ1-2; 8 bases fit TRBD1. With 7 bases clipped from V and 8 bases from J, the junction kept 12 bases outside the gene matches. The CDR3 runs to 14 residues. Germline CDR1 LNHDA, CDR2 SQIVND (reference sequence). CDR3 sequence: CASMETGARRGYTF. CDR3 coding DNA: TGTGCCAGTATGGAGACAGGGGCCCGAAGGGGCTACACCTTC. Filled out from reference TRBV19 and TRBJ1-2, the complete variable domain reads DGGITQSPKYLFRKEGQNVTLSCEQNLNHDAMYWYRQDPGQGLRLIYYSQIVNDFQKGDIAEGYSVSREKKESFPLTVTSAQKNPTAFYLCASMETGARRGYTFGSGTRLTVV.

J is TRBJ1-1 and V is TRBV15, with D possibly matching TRBD1 (5 bases). The CDR3 length is 11 residues. CDR1 LNHNV and CDR2 YYDKDF come from the germline V gene (reference sequence). Trimming took off 5 bases at V and 11 bases at J, with 12 bases between the two ends. CDR3 in DNA: TGTGCCACCAGCGGGGCAGAAAGGGCTTTCTTT. It encodes CATSGAERAFF.

The gene calls are TRBV5-4 and TRBJ2-3; D possibly corresponds to TRBD2 (5 bases). CDR3 length: 15 amino acids. The germline CDR1 and CDR2 sequences are SGHNT and YYREEE (reference sequence). Trimming left V 6 bases short and J 1 base short, with 15 bases between. CDR3 residues: CASTKGAKGTDTQYF. DNA for the CDR3: TGTGCCAGCACCAAGGGAGCGAAAGGCACAGATACGCAGTATTTT.

The chain couples TRBV7-8 to TRBJ2-1, with 13 bases fitting TRBD2. Germline lookup yields CDR1 SGHVS and CDR2 FQNEAQ. The CDR3 loop spans 16 amino acids. With 5 bases clipped from V and 6 bases from J, the junction kept 7 bases outside the gene matches. Written as DNA, the CDR3 is TGTGCCAGCAGCCCGCCGGGACTAGCGGGATCCAATGAGCAGTTCTTC. This codes for CASSPPGLAGSNEQFF.

This clone appeared a few times. The rearrangement links TRBV11-2 to TRBJ2-2, with a possible D match to TRBD2 (5 bases). Trimming removed 3 bases from V and 0 bases from J, with 11 bases in between. Germline assignment: CDR1 SGHAT and CDR2 FQNNGV. This CDR3 is built from 16 residues. Here the CDR3 reads CASSFSEGANTGELFF. CDR3 DNA sequence: TGTGCCAGCAGCTTCTCCGAGGGAGCGAACACCGGGGAGCTGTTTTTT.

This CDR3 reads CASSVTGTGTTEAFF. As DNA, the CDR3 is TGCGCCAGCAGCGTAACCGGGACAGGAACCACTGAAGCTTTCTTT. The genes are TRBV5-1 and TRBJ1-1, with 8 bases fitting TRBD1. Looked up from germline, CDR1 is SGHRS and CDR2 is YFSETQ. The ends lost 4 bases at V and 4 bases at J; junction bases unmatched: 9. The CDR3 totals 15 residues.

This clone occurred many times. This chain connects TRBV9 to TRBJ1-5; 9 positions agree with TRBD1. Unmatched junction bases numbered 4, after V lost 4 bases and J lost 5 bases. CDR1 and CDR2 from the germline V gene are SGDLS and YYNGEE. This CDR3 region has 14 residues. The chain's CDR3 is CASSKTGGDQPQHF. Here the CDR3 DNA reads TGTGCCAGCAGCAAAACAGGGGGCGATCAGCCCCAGCATTTT.

The rearrangement uses TRBV18 and TRBJ2-2; 8 bases agree with TRBD1. CDR1 and CDR2 (germline): KGHSH, LQKENI. The length of the CDR3 is 15 residues. V shed 1 base and J 6 bases; nucleotides not matched to a gene: 4. CDR3 residues: CASSPRQGAPGELFF. CDR3 sequence (DNA): TGTGCCAGCTCACCACGGCAGGGGGCGCCCGGGGAGCTGTTTTTT. Using reference TRBV18 and TRBJ2-2 for the parts outside the CDR3, the full variable domain is NAGVMQNPRHLVRRRGQEARLRCSPMKGHSHVYWYRQLPEEGLKFMVYLQKENIIDESGMPKERFSAEFPKEGPSILRIQQVVRGDSAAYFCASSPRQGAPGELFFGEGSRLTVL.

The rearrangement links TRBV2 to TRBJ2-5, with 7 bases aligning to TRBD2. Germline lookup yields CDR1 SNHLY and CDR2 FYNNEI. The J segment lost 4 bases and the V segment lost 7 bases, leaving 3 bases of the junction unmatched. The CDR3 spans 12 residues. The CDR3 sequence is CASKSGGETQYF. The CDR3 region has the DNA TGTGCCAGCAAGTCGGGGGGAGAGACCCAGTACTTC.

The chain recombines TRBV6-1 with TRBJ2-4; possibly TRBD2 for D (5 bases). The CDR3 is 14 amino acids. CDR1 and CDR2 from the germline V gene are MNHNS and SASEGT. V lost 6 bases and J 1 base, leaving 10 bases between the germline ends. The CDR3 is CASRDGGAKNIQYF. DNA for the CDR3: TGTGCCAGCAGGGACGGCGGGGCCAAAAACATTCAGTACTTC.

This chain uses TRBV7-9 with TRBJ2-3, with a weak D call TRBD2 (6 bases). This CDR3 has 16 amino acids. V lost 1 base to trimming and J lost 7 bases, with 18 bases between them. Germline lookup yields CDR1 SEHNR and CDR2 FQNEAQ (reference sequence). In DNA, the CDR3 is TGTGCCAGCAGCTTAGTTCCCTGGTCCGGGGGACATACGCAGTATTTT. This gives the protein CASSLVPWSGGHTQYF. Based on the CDR3 plus reference TRBV7-9 and TRBJ2-3, the full variable domain is DTGVSQNPRHKITKRGQNVTFRCDPISEHNRLYWYRQTLGQGPEFLTYFQNEAQLEKSRLLSDRFSAERPKGSFSTLEIQRTEQGDSAMYLCASSLVPWSGGHTQYFGPGTRLTVL.

The gene calls are TRBV11-2 and TRBJ1-5, with 10 bases identical to TRBD1. The V segment lost 5 bases and the J segment 2 bases; nucleotides outside the gene matches: 3. The CDR3 length is 15 residues. The germline V gene has CDR1 SGHAT and CDR2 FQNNGV. The CDR3 nucleotides read TGTGCCAGCAGCACCGGGACAGGGGGCAATCAGCCCCAGCATTTT. Translating gives CASSTGTGGNQPQHF.

This sequence joins TRBV19 and TRBJ2-6, with 9 positions matching TRBD1. Germline CDR1 reads LNHDA; CDR2 reads SQIVND (reference sequence). This CDR3 comprises 18 residues. V lost 3 bases, J lost 4 bases, and 10 bases stayed unmatched. The CDR3 spells CASSIGTGGASGANVLTF. CDR3 bases: TGTGCCAGTAGTATCGGCACAGGGGGCGCGTCAGGGGCCAACGTCCTGACTTTC.

Only a few counts were recorded for this clone. The chain recombines TRBV5-4 with TRBJ2-7; D not certain. Germline-derived CDR1 and CDR2 are SGHNT and YYREEE (reference sequence). The CDR3 has 12 residues. The V and J ends lost 1 base and 6 bases respectively, with 8 bases between them. The CDR3 bases are TGTGCCAGCAGCTTGACGGTCGGCGAGCAGTACTTC. It specifies CASSLTVGEQYF.

The rearrangement uses TRBV4-2 and TRBJ1-3; D is possibly TRBD1 (5 bases). V was clipped by 1 base and J by 0 bases, with 10 bases between them. The length of the CDR3 is 16 residues. Germline V gives CDR1 LGHNA, CDR2 YNFKEQ. CDR3 sequence: CASSQVTGDSGNTIYF. Here the CDR3 DNA reads TGTGCCAGCAGCCAAGTGACGGGGGACTCTGGAAACACCATATATTTT.

This clone was recorded a few times. The rearrangement links TRBV25-1 to TRBJ1-2, with 9 bases that match TRBD1. In germline, CDR1 is MGHDK, CDR2 SYGVNS. Trimming at V came to 5 bases and at J to 8 bases, leaving 6 bases not matched to a gene. CDR3 size: 13 residues. CDR3 in DNA: TGTGCCAGCAGTACAGGGGGCGGAGGAGGCTACACCTTC. This codes for CASSTGGGGGYTF.

The chain is built from TRBV5-1 and TRBJ1-4, with D possibly matching TRBD1 (5 bases). This CDR3 comprises 16 residues. Trimming took 6 bases from V and 3 from J, leaving 18 bases between them. Germline assignment: CDR1 SGHRS and CDR2 YFSETQ. CDR3 in amino acids: CASTSVGGVANEKLFF. In nucleotides, the CDR3 is TGCGCCAGCACCTCGGTGGGAGGGGTCGCTAATGAAAAACTGTTTTTT.

The CDR3 region is CASSIPGQGRYEQYF. CDR3 in DNA: TGTGCCAGCAGTATACCCGGACAGGGCCGCTACGAGCAGTACTTC. The chain employs TRBV6-5 and TRBJ2-7, with 8 bases fitting TRBD1. The junction had 9 bases not matched to a gene; V was cut back by 5 bases and J by 3 bases. The germline V gene has CDR1 MNHEY and CDR2 SVGAGI. This CDR3 is built from 15 residues.